This entry is about one T cell receptor (beta chain). The source of the sample is a study of OX40 agonist ivuxolimab in advanced cancers. At the level of the study: An agonistic human IgG2 monoclonal antibody against OX40 (CD134) was given.

Produced via immunoSEQ multiplex PCR; TCRdb's table is partial and in-frame only. The sample lists tens of thousands of clones, around 93% occurring once. Per the germline V gene, CDR1 is SGHTA and CDR2 is FQGNSA. There are 12 residues in the CDR3. Trimming removed 0 bases at V and 8 bases at J, with 4 bases between. This receptor was identified in an adult with an advanced solid tumor such as melanoma, head and neck, liver or kidney cancer. The material was CD4+ or CD8+ T cells sorted from blood, obtained in a trial of the OX40 agonist ivuxolimab. This chain connects TRBV7-2 to TRBJ1-4; D is ambiguous. CDR3 amino acids: CASSLAREKLFF. For the CDR3, the DNA is TGTGCCAGCAGCTTAGCGAGGGAAAAACTGTTTTTT.